This TCR beta chain is drawn from a study of T cells in Graves' hyperthyroidism and ophthalmopathy. As for the study in general: Staff took peripheral blood when the initial diagnosis was made, before any treatment began. Study results and caveats: Most expanded thyroid clonotypes above 0.001 also appeared in blood.

This clonotype has at least ten counts. What it binds is unknown. Authors of the study amplified TCR beta CDR3 regions from RNA transcripts. HTBI primers drove first-round RT-PCR of the TCR CDR3. TCRdb called the multiplex PCR reads again in MiXCR, with one record for every CDR3 protein. The table lists hundreds of thousands of distinct CDR3 sequences, less than 15% of them singletons. There are 19 residues in the CDR3. The germline gives CDR1 SGHAT, CDR2 FQNNGV. The J segment lost 10 bases and the V segment lost 5 bases, leaving 24 bases of the junction unmatched. The chain uses TRBV11-2 and TRBJ2-1; 9 bases are shared with TRBD2. The sequence derives from a woman aged 18-29 years with Graves' hyperthyroidism. The sample comprised blood. The CDR3 DNA reads TGTGCCAGCAGCCGAACTACAGGGAACCTAGCGGGAAACCTCCGGGAGCAGTTCTTC. This sequence encodes CASSRTTGNLAGNLREQFF.